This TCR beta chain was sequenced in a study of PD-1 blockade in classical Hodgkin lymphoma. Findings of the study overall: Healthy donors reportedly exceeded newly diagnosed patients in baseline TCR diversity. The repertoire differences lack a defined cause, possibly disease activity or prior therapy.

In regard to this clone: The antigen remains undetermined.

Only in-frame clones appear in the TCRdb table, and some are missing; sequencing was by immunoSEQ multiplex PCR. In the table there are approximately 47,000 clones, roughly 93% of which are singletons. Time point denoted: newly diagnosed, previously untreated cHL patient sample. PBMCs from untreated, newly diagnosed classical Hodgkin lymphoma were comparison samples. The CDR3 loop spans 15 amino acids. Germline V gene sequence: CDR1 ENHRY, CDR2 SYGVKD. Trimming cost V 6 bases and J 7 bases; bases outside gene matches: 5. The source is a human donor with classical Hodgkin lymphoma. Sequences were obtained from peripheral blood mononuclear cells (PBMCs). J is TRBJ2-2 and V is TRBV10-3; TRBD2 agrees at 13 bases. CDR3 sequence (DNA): TGTGCCATCAGCGGGACTAGCGGGATGGTCGGGGAGCTGTTTTTT. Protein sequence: CAISGTSGMVGELFF.